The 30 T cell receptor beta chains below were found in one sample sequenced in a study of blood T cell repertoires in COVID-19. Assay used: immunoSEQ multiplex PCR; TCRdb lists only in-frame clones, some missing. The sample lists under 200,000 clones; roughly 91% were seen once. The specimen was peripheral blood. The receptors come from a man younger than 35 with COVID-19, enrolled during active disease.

This CDR3 is CAWSRGQTSSYNSPLHF. The CDR3 nucleotides are TGTGCCTGGAGTAGGGGACAGACGAGCTCCTATAATTCACCCCTCCACTTT. The rearrangement links TRBV30 to TRBJ1-6; TRBD1 matches at 7 bases. V lost 2 bases, J lost 0 bases, and 7 bases stayed unmatched. Germline V gene data show CDR1 as GTSNPN and CDR2 as SVGIG (reference sequence). The CDR3 is 17 residues long. The full variable domain, in which reference TRBV30 and TRBJ1-6 provide the parts outside the CDR3, is SQTIHQWPATLVQPVGSPLSLECTVEGTSNPNLYWYRQAAGRGLQLLFYSVGIGQISSEVPQNLSASRPQDRQFILSSKKLLLSDSGFYLCAWSRGQTSSYNSPLHFGNGTRLTVT.

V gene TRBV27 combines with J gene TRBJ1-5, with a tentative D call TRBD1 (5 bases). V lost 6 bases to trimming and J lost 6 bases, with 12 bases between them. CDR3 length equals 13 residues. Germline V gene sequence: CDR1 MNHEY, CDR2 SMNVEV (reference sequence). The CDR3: CASRGRGSQPQHF. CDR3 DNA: TGTGCCAGCAGGGGGAGGGGAAGTCAGCCCCAGCATTTT.

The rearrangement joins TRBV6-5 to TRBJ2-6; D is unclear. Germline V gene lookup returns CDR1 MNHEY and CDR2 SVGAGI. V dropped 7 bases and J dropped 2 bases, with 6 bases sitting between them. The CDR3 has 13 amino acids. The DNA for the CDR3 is TGTGCCAGCATGGGCCCTGGGGCCAACGTCCTGACTTTC. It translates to CASMGPGANVLTF.

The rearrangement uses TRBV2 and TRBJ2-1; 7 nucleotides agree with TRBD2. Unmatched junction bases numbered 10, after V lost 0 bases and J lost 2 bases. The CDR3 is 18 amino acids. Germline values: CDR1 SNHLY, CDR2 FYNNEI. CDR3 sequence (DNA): TGTGCCAGCAGTGAAGCGCTTCGTTGGGGGGGTGCCTACAATGAGCAGTTCTTC. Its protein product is CASSEALRWGGAYNEQFF.

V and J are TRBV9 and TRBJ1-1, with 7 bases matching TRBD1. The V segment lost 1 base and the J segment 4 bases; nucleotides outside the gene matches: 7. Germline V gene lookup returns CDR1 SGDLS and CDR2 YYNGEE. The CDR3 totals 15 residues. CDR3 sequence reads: CASSVHSGGGTEAFF. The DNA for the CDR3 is TGTGCCAGCAGCGTACATTCAGGGGGTGGCACTGAAGCTTTCTTT.

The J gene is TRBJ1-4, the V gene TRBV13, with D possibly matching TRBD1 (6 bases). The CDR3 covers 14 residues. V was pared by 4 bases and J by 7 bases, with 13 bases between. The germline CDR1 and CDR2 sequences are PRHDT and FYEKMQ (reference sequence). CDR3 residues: CASSSRGIGEKLFF. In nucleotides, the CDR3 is TGTGCCAGCAGCTCGAGGGGGATAGGTGAAAAACTGTTTTTT.

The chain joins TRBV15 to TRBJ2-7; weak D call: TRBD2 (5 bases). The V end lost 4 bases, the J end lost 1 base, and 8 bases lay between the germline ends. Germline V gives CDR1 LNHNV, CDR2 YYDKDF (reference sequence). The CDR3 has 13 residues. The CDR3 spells CATSTSRSYEQYF. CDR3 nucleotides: TGTGCCACCAGCACTAGCAGATCCTACGAGCAGTACTTC.

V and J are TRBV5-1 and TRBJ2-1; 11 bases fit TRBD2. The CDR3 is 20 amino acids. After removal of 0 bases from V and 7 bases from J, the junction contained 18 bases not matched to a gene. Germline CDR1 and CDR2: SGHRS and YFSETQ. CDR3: CASSLALTSGAEIPGNEQFF. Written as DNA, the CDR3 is TGCGCCAGCAGCTTGGCCTTGACTAGCGGGGCGGAAATTCCTGGGAATGAGCAGTTCTTC. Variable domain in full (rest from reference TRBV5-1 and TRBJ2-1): KAGVTQTPRYLIKTRGQQVTLSCSPISGHRSVSWYQQTPGQGLQFLFEYFSETQRNKGNFPGRFSGRQFSNSRSEMNVSTLELGDSALYLCASSLALTSGAEIPGNEQFFGPGTRLTVL.

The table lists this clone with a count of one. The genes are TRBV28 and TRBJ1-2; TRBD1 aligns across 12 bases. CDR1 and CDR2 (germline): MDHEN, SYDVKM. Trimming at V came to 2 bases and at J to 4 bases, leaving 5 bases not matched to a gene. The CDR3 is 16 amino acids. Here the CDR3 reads CASSLGDRGRAYGYTF. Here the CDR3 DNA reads TGTGCCAGCAGTTTAGGGGACAGGGGGCGGGCCTATGGCTACACCTTC.

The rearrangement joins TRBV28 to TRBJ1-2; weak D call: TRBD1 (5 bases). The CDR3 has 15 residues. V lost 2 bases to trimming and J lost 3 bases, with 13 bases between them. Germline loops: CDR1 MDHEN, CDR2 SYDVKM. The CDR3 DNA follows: TGTGCCAGCAGTTTAGGGGCAGGGAATCACTATGGCTACACCTTC. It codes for CASSLGAGNHYGYTF.

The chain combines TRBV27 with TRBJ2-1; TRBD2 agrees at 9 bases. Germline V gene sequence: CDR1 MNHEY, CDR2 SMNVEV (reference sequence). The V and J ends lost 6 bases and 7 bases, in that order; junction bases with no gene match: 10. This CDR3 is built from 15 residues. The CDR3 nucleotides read TGTGCCAGCAGCCAGGCCGCTAGCGGGATTAATGAGCAGTTCTTC. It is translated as CASSQAASGINEQFF.

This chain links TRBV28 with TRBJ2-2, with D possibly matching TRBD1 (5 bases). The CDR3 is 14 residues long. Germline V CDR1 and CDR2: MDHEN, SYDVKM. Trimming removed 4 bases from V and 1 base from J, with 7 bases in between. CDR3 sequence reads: CASSYTGNTGELFF. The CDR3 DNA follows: TGTGCCAGCAGTTATACAGGGAACACCGGGGAGCTGTTTTTT.

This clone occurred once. This CDR3 is CASRDSLRYEQYF. The CDR3 DNA sequence: TGTGCCAGCAGGGACTCACTCCGTTACGAGCAGTACTTC. The rearrangement uses TRBV7-8 and TRBJ2-7, with D possibly matching TRBD2 (5 bases). This CDR3 is built from 13 residues. Germline lookup yields CDR1 SGHVS and CDR2 FQNEAQ. V lost 6 bases and J lost 4, with 13 bases in between.

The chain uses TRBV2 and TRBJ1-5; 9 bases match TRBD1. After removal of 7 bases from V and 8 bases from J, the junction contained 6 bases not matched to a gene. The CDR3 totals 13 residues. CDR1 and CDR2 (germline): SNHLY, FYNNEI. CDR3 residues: CASMGTGRKPQHF. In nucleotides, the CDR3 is TGTGCCAGCATGGGGACAGGGAGGAAGCCCCAGCATTTT.

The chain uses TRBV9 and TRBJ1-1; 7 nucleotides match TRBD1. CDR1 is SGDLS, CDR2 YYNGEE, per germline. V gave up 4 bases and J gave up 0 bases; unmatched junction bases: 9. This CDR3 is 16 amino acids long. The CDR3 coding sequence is TGTGCCAGCAGCCGAGGCCAGGGGGGCCTGAACACTGAAGCTTTCTTT. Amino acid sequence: CASSRGQGGLNTEAFF.

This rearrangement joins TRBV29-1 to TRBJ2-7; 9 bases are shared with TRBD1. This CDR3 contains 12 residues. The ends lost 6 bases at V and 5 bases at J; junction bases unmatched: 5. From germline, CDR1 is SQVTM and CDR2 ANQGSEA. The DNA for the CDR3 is TGCAGCGTGGGACAGGGCGCCAACGAGCAGTACTTC. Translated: CSVGQGANEQYF.

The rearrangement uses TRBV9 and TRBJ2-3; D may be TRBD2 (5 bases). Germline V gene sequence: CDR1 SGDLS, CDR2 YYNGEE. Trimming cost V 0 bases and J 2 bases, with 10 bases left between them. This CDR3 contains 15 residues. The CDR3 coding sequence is TGTGCCAGCAGCGTAGAGGCTAGCAACACAGATACGCAGTATTTT. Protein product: CASSVEASNTDTQYF.

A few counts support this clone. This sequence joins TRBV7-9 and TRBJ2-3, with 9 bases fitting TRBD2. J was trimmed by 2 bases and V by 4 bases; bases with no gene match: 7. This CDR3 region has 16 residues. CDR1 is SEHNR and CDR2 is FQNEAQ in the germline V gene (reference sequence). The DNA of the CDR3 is TGTGCCAGCAGCTCCGGGACTAGCCTACTCACAGATACGCAGTATTTT. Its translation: CASSSGTSLLTDTQYF.

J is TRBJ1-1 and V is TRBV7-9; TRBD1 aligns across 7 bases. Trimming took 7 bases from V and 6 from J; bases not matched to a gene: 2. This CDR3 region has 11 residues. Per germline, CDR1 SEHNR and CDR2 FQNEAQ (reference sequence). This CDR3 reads CASTGTAEAFF. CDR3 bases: TGTGCCAGCACCGGGACAGCTGAAGCTTTCTTT.

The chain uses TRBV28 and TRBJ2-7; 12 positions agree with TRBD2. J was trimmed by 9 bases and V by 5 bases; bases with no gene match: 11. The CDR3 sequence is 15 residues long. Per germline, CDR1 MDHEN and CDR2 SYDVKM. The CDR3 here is CASSLAGGPERRQYF. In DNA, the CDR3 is TGTGCCAGCAGTCTAGCGGGAGGGCCGGAAAGGCGGCAGTACTTC.

The CDR3 region has the DNA TGTGCCAGCAGTTTATTTCAGGGTCAAGCTGGAAACACCATATATTTT. Translated: CASSLFQGQAGNTIYF. This chain joins TRBV28 and TRBJ1-3; perhaps TRBD1 as D (5 bases). The germline gives CDR1 MDHEN, CDR2 SYDVKM. Trimming cost V 1 base and J 2 bases, with 12 bases left between them. The CDR3 runs to 16 residues.

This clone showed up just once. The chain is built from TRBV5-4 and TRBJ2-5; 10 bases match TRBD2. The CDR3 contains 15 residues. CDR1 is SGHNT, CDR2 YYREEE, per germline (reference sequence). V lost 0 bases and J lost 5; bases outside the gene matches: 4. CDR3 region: CASSLAGTSVETQYF. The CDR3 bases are TGTGCCAGCAGCTTGGCCGGGACTAGCGTGGAGACCCAGTACTTC.

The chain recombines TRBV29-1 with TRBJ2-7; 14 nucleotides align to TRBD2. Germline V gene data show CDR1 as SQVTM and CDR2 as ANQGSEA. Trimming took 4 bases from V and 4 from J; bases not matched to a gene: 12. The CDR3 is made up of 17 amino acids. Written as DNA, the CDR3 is TGCAGCGTTGCTGGACTAGCGGGAGGTCGGGGTGGTTACGAGCAGTACTTC. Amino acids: CSVAGLAGGRGGYEQYF.

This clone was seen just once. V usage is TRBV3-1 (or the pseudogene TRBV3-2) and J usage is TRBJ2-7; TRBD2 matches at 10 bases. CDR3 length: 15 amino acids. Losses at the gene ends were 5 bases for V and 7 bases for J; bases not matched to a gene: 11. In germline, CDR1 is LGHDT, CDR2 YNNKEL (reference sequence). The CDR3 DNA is TGTGCCAGCAGCACGAGAGCGGGAGGGCCAGGGGAGCAGTACTTC. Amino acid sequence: CASSTRAGGPGEQYF.

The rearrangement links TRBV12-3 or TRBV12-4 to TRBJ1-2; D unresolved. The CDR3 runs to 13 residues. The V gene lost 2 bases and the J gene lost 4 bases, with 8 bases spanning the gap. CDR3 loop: CASSLLEGYGYTF. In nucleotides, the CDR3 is TGTGCCAGCAGTTTACTCGAGGGCTATGGCTACACCTTC.

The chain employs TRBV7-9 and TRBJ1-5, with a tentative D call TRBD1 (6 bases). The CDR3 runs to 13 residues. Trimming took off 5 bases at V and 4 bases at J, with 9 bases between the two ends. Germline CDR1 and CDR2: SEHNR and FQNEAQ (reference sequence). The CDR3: CASSTQGNQPQHF. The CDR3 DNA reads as TGTGCCAGCAGCACTCAGGGGAATCAGCCCCAGCATTTT.

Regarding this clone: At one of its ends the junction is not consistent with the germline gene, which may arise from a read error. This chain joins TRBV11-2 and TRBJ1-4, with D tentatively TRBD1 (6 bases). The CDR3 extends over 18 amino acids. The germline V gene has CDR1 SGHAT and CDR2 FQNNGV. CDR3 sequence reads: CASSRYRTDVAVAPKLLF. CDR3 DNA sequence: TGTGCCAGCAGCCGGTACCGGACAGATGTGGCGGTGGCTCCAAAACTGCTTTTT. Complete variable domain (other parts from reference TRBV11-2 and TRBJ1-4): EAGVAQSPRYKIIEKRQSVAFWCNPISGHATLYWYQQILGQGPKLLIQFQNNGVVDDSQLPKDRFSAERLKGVDSTLKIQPAKLEDSAVYLCASSRYRTDVAVAPKLLFGSGTQLSVL.

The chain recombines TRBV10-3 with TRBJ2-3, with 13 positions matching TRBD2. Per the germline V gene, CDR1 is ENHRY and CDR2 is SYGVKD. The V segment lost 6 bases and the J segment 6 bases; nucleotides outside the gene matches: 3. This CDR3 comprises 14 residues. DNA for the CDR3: TGTGCCATCAGCGGGACTAGCGGGGCTGATACGCAGTATTTT. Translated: CAISGTSGADTQYF.

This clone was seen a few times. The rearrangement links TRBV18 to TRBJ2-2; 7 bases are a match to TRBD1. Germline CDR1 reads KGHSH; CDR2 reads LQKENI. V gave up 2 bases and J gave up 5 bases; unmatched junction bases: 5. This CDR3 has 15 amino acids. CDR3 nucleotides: TGTGCCAGCTCACCAGAGGCAGGGGGAACCGGGGAGCTGTTTTTT. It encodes CASSPEAGGTGELFF.

CDR3: CASRRLGEIETQYF. DNA for the CDR3: TGTGCCAGCAGAAGACTGGGAGAGATAGAGACCCAGTACTTC. The J gene is TRBJ2-5, the V gene TRBV27; D might be TRBD2 (5 bases). Germline V gives CDR1 MNHEY, CDR2 SMNVEV (reference sequence). The V gene lost 6 bases and the J gene lost 4 bases, with 15 bases spanning the gap. The CDR3 runs to 14 residues.